This TCR beta chain appears in the sequencing data of a study of response to subunit inactivated influenza vaccine. A single record per CDR3 protein comes from TCRdb applying MiXCR to the RT-PCR reads. The sample yields more than 150,000 distinct CDR3 sequences, around 8.8% seen once. This clonotype was seen only a few times. CDR3 size: 14 residues. CDR1 and CDR2 (germline): SQVTM, ANQGSEA. Trimming removed 0 bases from V and 6 bases from J, with 15 bases in between. This chain connects TRBV29-1 to TRBJ2-7; D not certain. The receptor comes from a man aged 45-65 years who received an inactivated influenza vaccine. This specimen was non-naive T cells sorted from PBMCs, taken on the day of vaccination. The CDR3 loop reads CSVEDMGLRGEQYF. CDR3 nucleotides: TGCAGCGTTGAAGATATGGGGTTGAGAGGCGAGCAGTACTTC.